A selection of T cell receptor beta chains follows, all from one sample in a study of blood T cell repertoires in COVID-19. Generated by immunoSEQ multiplex PCR, the TCRdb table keeps only in-frame clones and is missing some. The sample consists of 100,000 to 150,000 clones, roughly 90% of them appearing once. Sequenced sample: peripheral blood. Receptors were obtained from a woman at least 80 years old with acute or convalescent COVID-19. Both conserved end residues are part of each CDR3. A D gene is named only where the DNA matches it firmly. Only some rows state a clone size, as once, few, many or a class for expanded clones.

j_call clone_size d_call v_call cdr3_nt cdr3_aa
TRBJ2-3 once TRBD2 TRBV6-5 TGTGCCAGCAGTAGGCGGGAGGGCCGCGCAGATACGCAGTATTTT CASSRREGRADTQYF
TRBJ1-3 NA NA TRBV6-5 TGTGCCAGCAGTCCCAGGGGCAGCTCTGGAAACACCATATATTTT CASSPRGSSGNTIYF
TRBJ1-2 few TRBD1 TRBV9 TGTGCCAGCAGCGTAGTCCCTCAGGGGGCTGTTAACTATGGCTACACCTTC CASSVVPQGAVNYGYTF
TRBJ1-1 NA NA TRBV5-6 TGTGCCAGCAGCTACACAGGGAACACTGAAGCTTTCTTT CASSYTGNTEAFF
TRBJ1-5 NA NA TRBV19 TGTGCCACCTCGGGAGGGGGGGACCAGCCCCAGCATTTT CATSGGGDQPQHF
TRBJ1-1 once TRBD1 TRBV11-2 TGTGCCAGCAGCCCCCGACGGACAGGGACCGTAAACACTGAAGCTTTCTTT CASSPRRTGTVNTEAFF
TRBJ2-2 NA TRBD2 TRBV3-1/TRBV3-2 TGTGCCAGCAGCCAACGACTAGCGGGGGGATATCACGGGGAGCTGTTTTTT CASSQRLAGGYHGELFF
TRBJ2-1 NA TRBD2 TRBV11-2 TGTGCCAGCAGCTTAGTCGCTAGCGGAGCCTACAATGAGCAGTTCTTC CASSLVASGAYNEQFF
TRBJ2-2 NA NA TRBV2 TGTGCCAGCAGTGGGGCGTCGAGTAGGCACACCGGGGAGCTGTTTTTT CASSGASSRHTGELFF
TRBJ1-1 once NA TRBV5-6 TGTGCCAGCAGCTTTCGGTCTGAAGCTTTCTTT CASSFRSEAFF
TRBJ1-2 once NA TRBV9 TGTGCCAGCAGCGTATCTCCGGGCGGGTTCGCCTATGGCTACACCTTC CASSVSPGGFAYGYTF
TRBJ1-5 few NA TRBV19 TGTGCCTCCAAGGGGGGCGGGAGTAGCAATCAGCCCCAGCATTTT CASKGGGSSNQPQHF
TRBJ1-2 NA TRBD1 TRBV5-6 TGTGCCAGCAGCTCACCGGGACAGGACTATGGCTACACCTTC CASSSPGQDYGYTF
TRBJ2-7 NA TRBD1 TRBV4-3 TGCGCCAGCAGCCAACTACAGGGGGCGGCGTTTGAGCAGTACTTC CASSQLQGAAFEQYF
TRBJ2-7 NA NA TRBV2 TGTGCCAGCACGGCGGGATTCTCCTACGAGCAGTACTTC CASTAGFSYEQYF
TRBJ1-1 NA NA TRBV5-5 TGTGCCAGCAGCTTGGAGGCAGGGAAGGGCGCTGAAGCTTTCTTT CASSLEAGKGAEAFF
TRBJ2-5 NA NA TRBV12-3/TRBV12-4 TGTGCCAGCAGTTTTGGAGTGACCCAGTACTTC CASSFGVTQYF
TRBJ2-7 once TRBD1 TRBV5-1 TGCGCCAGCAGCCAAGGACAGGTTAGCTCCTACGAGCAGTACTTC CASSQGQVSSYEQYF
TRBJ2-1 NA NA TRBV12-5 TGTGCTAGTGGTTTGGGAGAAAGCGGCCGCTCCTACAATGAGCAGTTCTTC CASGLGESGRSYNEQFF
TRBJ2-7 NA TRBD1 TRBV29-1 TGCAGCGTTGATTCTGGGACAGGGGGCTCCTACGAGCAGTACTTC CSVDSGTGGSYEQYF
TRBJ1-1 NA NA TRBV5-1 TGCGCCAGCAGCCCTCGGACAAACATGAACACTGAAGCTTTCTTT CASSPRTNMNTEAFF
TRBJ2-7 NA TRBD1 TRBV27 TGTGCCACCGGGGACAGGGTGGTTAACGAGCAGTACTTC CATGDRVVNEQYF
TRBJ2-7 NA TRBD1 TRBV30 TGTGCCTGGATACTGACAGGGCTTCTGGGAGAGCAGTACTTC CAWILTGLLGEQYF
TRBJ2-6 once NA TRBV27 TGTGCCAGCAGCTCCCAGGGCTCTGGGGCCAACGTCCTGACTTTC CASSSQGSGANVLTF
TRBJ2-2 once NA TRBV5-1 TGCGCCAGCAGCCCCCTTTTACGGACCGGGGAGCTGTTTTTT CASSPLLRTGELFF
TRBJ1-2 NA TRBD1 TRBV28 TGTGCCAGCAGTTCGTGGGACAGAGCTAACTATGGCTACACCTTC CASSSWDRANYGYTF
TRBJ2-7 NA TRBD2 TRBV15 TGTGCCACCCATTTAGCGGGAGGGCCGGATGAGCAGTACTTC CATHLAGGPDEQYF
TRBJ2-3 NA NA TRBV11-2 TGTGCCAGCAGCAACTCTATCCGGGAGACAGATACGCAGTATTTT CASSNSIRETDTQYF
TRBJ2-5 NA TRBD1 TRBV5-1 TGCGCCAGCAGCGGAGAGACAGGGGTAAAAGAGACCCAGTACTTC CASSGETGVKETQYF